The 31 T cell receptor beta chains given below trace back to one sample, sequenced in a study of OX40 agonist ivuxolimab in advanced cancers. The data were produced by immunoSEQ multiplex PCR, yet TCRdb's version contains in-frame clones alone and is incomplete. The sample includes about 10,000 clones, 75% to 85% of them seen just once. The input for sequencing was CD4+ or CD8+ T cells sorted from blood, taken in a trial of the OX40 agonist ivuxolimab. These receptors originate from an adult with an advanced solid tumor such as melanoma, head and neck, liver or kidney cancer.

This chain connects TRBV11-2 to TRBJ1-2; unclear D gene. Trimming took 4 bases from V and 6 from J, leaving 15 bases between them. Germline V lookup: CDR1 SGHAT, CDR2 FQNNGV. The CDR3 runs 14 residues. DNA for the CDR3: TGTGCCAGCAGCTCCGGACCCCGTTTGGATGGCTACACCTTC. Translated, it gives CASSSGPRLDGYTF.

This chain's CDR3 is CASSFLQLGNEQFF. The CDR3 DNA sequence: TGTGCCAGCAGCTTCCTCCAACTGGGCAATGAGCAGTTCTTC. The genes are TRBV7-9 and TRBJ2-1, with no clear D. The CDR3 length is 14 residues. Germline CDR1 reads SEHNR; CDR2 reads FQNEAQ (reference sequence). V dropped 3 bases and J dropped 6 bases, with 12 bases sitting between them.

CDR3 coding DNA: TGTGCCAGCAGCCAAGCCGAACAGCTGTGGGGGACCCAGTACTTC. This translates into CASSQAEQLWGTQYF. The genes are TRBV14 and TRBJ2-5; D not resolved. Trimming took 1 base from V and 7 from J, leaving 16 bases between them. CDR1 and CDR2 (germline): SGHDN, FVKESK. The CDR3 length is 15 residues.

The V and J genes are TRBV4-2 and TRBJ2-5; a possible D gene is TRBD2 (5 bases). The CDR3 contains 14 residues. Trimming shortened V by 0 bases and J by 3 bases, and 8 bases separated the two germline ends. Germline assignment: CDR1 LGHNA and CDR2 YNFKEQ. The CDR3 sequence: CASSQDPLEETQYF. The CDR3 DNA reads as TGTGCCAGCAGCCAAGATCCACTAGAAGAGACCCAGTACTTC.

The chain recombines TRBV6-5 with TRBJ2-7, with a weak D call TRBD2 (6 bases). From germline, CDR1 is MNHEY and CDR2 SVGAGI. Trimming cost V 0 bases and J 0 bases, with 12 bases left between them. The CDR3 has 16 amino acids. CDR3 in DNA: TGTGCCAGCAGTTACTCGACGCGGGGTTACTCCTACGAGCAGTACTTC. As protein: CASSYSTRGYSYEQYF.

The rearrangement links TRBV19 to TRBJ1-5; the D gene is possibly TRBD1 (6 bases). Looked up from germline, CDR1 is LNHDA and CDR2 is SQIVND (reference sequence). V lost 5 bases, J lost 4 bases, and 15 bases lay in between. The CDR3 contains 15 residues. DNA for the CDR3: TGTGCCAGTAGTTTCACACAGGGAACGAATCAGCCCCAGCATTTT. It yields the protein CASSFTQGTNQPQHF.

The rearrangement links TRBV6-6 to TRBJ2-1, with D unclear. There are 13 residues in the CDR3. V lost 2 bases and J 7 bases, leaving 9 bases between the germline ends. Per the germline V gene, CDR1 is MNHNY and CDR2 is SVGAGI (reference sequence). CDR3 amino acids: CASSYGRNNEQFF. The CDR3 DNA reads as TGTGCCAGCAGTTACGGACGGAATAATGAGCAGTTCTTC.

This clone turned up a few times. This rearrangement joins TRBV27 to TRBJ2-3; D remains unclear. V was shortened by 2 bases and J by 4 bases, with 4 bases between the two germline ends. The germline V gene has CDR1 MNHEY and CDR2 SMNVEV (reference sequence). The CDR3 runs to 12 residues. The CDR3 bases are TGTGCCAGCAGTTTAGGGTCAGATACGCAGTATTTT. Amino acid sequence: CASSLGSDTQYF.

The rearrangement joins TRBV18 to TRBJ2-5; weak D call: TRBD1 (5 bases). The end of the DNA is better explained by TRBJ2-7, so the J call may be wrong. This CDR3 spans 13 amino acids. The V gene's germline CDR1 is KGHSH and CDR2 LQKENI. The CDR3 nucleotides are TGTGCCAGCTCACCTGACAGCTCCTACGAGCAGTACTTC. Its translation: CASSPDSSYEQYF.

The chain recombines TRBV6-6 with TRBJ2-6; no definite D call. V was pared by 6 bases and J by 0 bases, with 12 bases between. The V gene's germline CDR1 is MNHNY and CDR2 SVGAGI (reference sequence). The CDR3 has 16 residues. The CDR3 sequence: CASRDGTSSGANVLTF. CDR3 bases: TGTGCCAGCAGAGACGGAACTTCCTCTGGGGCCAACGTCCTGACTTTC.

This clone came up a few times. The chain carries TRBV29-1 and TRBJ2-1; D is possibly TRBD1 (5 bases). The CDR3 extends over 17 amino acids. The V end was cut by 3 bases, the J end by 2 bases, with 20 bases between. The germline gives CDR1 SQVTM, CDR2 ANQGSEA. In DNA form, the CDR3 reads TGCAGCGTTGATTCGATCAGCCCCAGGGTACCCTACAATGAGCAGTTCTTC. It specifies CSVDSISPRVPYNEQFF.

The count of this clone is one. The chain combines TRBV28 with TRBJ2-6, with D hard to call. CDR1 is MDHEN, CDR2 SYDVKM, per germline. This CDR3 region has 14 residues. Trimming removed 6 bases at V and 8 bases at J, with 14 bases between. The CDR3 loop is CASRPPGGTNVLTF. The CDR3 nucleotides read TGTGCCAGCAGACCACCGGGCGGCACCAACGTCCTGACTTTC.

This clone rates as medium-sized (0.01 to 0.1%). The V call is TRBV6-4, the J call TRBJ2-3; D is possibly TRBD1 (5 bases). V was shortened by 4 bases and J by 4 bases, with 18 bases between the two germline ends. The CDR3 totals 16 residues. CDR1 is MRHNA and CDR2 is SNTAGT in the germline V gene. The CDR3 region is CASSAAAAQGADTQYF. In DNA form, the CDR3 reads TGTGCCAGCAGTGCCGCGGCGGCCCAAGGGGCAGATACGCAGTATTTT.

This clone was counted between two and nine times. The V and J genes are TRBV28 and TRBJ2-5; D is unresolved. The germline V gene has CDR1 MDHEN and CDR2 SYDVKM. The CDR3 consists of 16 residues. Trimming left V 4 bases short and J 4 bases short, with 19 bases between. DNA of the CDR3: TGTGCCAGCAGTTCCCCATCTACGGGTTTCGGAGAGACCCAGTACTTC. This translates into CASSSPSTGFGETQYF.

The chain employs TRBV2 and TRBJ2-2, with a tentative D call TRBD2 (5 bases). Trimming cost V 11 bases and J 5 bases, with 15 bases left between them. Germline V gene sequence: CDR1 SNHLY, CDR2 FYNNEI. CDR3 length: 13 amino acids. CDR3 sequence reads: CAGSDLGTGELFF. CDR3 DNA: TGTGCCGGGTCGGACTTGGGGACCGGGGAGCTGTTTTTT.

The chain recombines TRBV29-1 with TRBJ2-1; 12 bases fit TRBD2. The CDR3 extends over 21 amino acids. Germline V gene data show CDR1 as SQVTM and CDR2 as ANQGSEA. V shed 8 bases and J 4 bases; nucleotides not matched to a gene: 27. CDR3 nucleotide sequence: TGCAGCCCGGGGCCGCCAGGGGGCCGAGCTAGCGGGAGGGCCAGATACAATGAGCAGTTCTTC. Its protein is CSPGPPGGRASGRARYNEQFF.

The rearrangement joins TRBV10-3 to TRBJ2-7; the D gene is possibly TRBD2 (5 bases). CDR3 size: 16 residues. Trimming cost V 8 bases and J 2 bases, with 22 bases left between them. Germline CDR1 reads ENHRY; CDR2 reads SYGVKD. This CDR3 is CAIRWTREGKTYEQYF. CDR3 DNA: TGTGCCATCCGCTGGACCCGTGAGGGAAAAACCTACGAGCAGTACTTC.

The J gene is TRBJ1-1, the V gene TRBV6-5, with TRBD1 as a possible D gene (5 bases). The CDR3 is 11 amino acids. CDR1 is MNHEY and CDR2 is SVGAGI in the germline V gene. With 8 bases removed from V and 7 bases from J, the gap between germline ends came to 11 bases. CDR3 nucleotide sequence: TGTGCCAGCCCGGGGCCCCTTGAAGCTTTCTTT. It codes for CASPGPLEAFF.

This clone was seen only a few times. This chain uses TRBV5-5 with TRBJ2-2; 10 bases align to TRBD2. Trimming cost V 4 bases and J 8 bases; bases outside gene matches: 14. The CDR3 runs 17 residues. Germline assignment: CDR1 SGHKS and CDR2 YYEKEE (reference sequence). Written as DNA, the CDR3 is TGTGCCAGCAGCGAGACTAGCGGGCAGGCCACAGCGGGGGAGCTGTTTTTT. Its protein product is CASSETSGQATAGELFF.

The genes are TRBV28 and TRBJ1-6, with TRBD1 identical over 7 bases. In germline, CDR1 is MDHEN, CDR2 SYDVKM. This CDR3 is 14 amino acids long. The V segment lost 6 bases and the J segment 7 bases; nucleotides outside the gene matches: 6. This CDR3 reads CASRWDSSNSPLHF. The DNA for the CDR3 is TGTGCCAGCAGATGGGACAGTTCAAATTCACCCCTCCACTTT.

The V and J genes are TRBV5-3 and TRBJ2-4, with 13 bases identical to TRBD2. TRBV5-3 is an ORF for which the function is uncertain. This CDR3 contains 17 residues. The ends lost 4 bases at V and 6 bases at J; junction bases unmatched: 10. The CDR3 loop is CARSRGLAGQGGNIQYF. DNA for the CDR3: TGTGCCAGAAGCAGGGGACTAGCGGGACAAGGGGGAAACATTCAGTACTTC.

This clone appeared once. The chain combines TRBV18 with TRBJ1-6, with D uncertain. Trimming shortened V by 2 bases and J by 5 bases, and 7 bases separated the two germline ends. The CDR3 sequence is 14 residues long. CDR1 KGHSH and CDR2 LQKENI come from the germline V gene. CDR3 in DNA: TGTGCCAGCTCACCAAATAGGAATAATTCACCCCTCCACTTT. Its translation is CASSPNRNNSPLHF.

The genes are TRBV5-4 and TRBJ2-5, with 14 bases fitting TRBD2. This CDR3 region has 20 residues. Trimming at V came to 2 bases and at J to 5 bases, leaving 17 bases not matched to a gene. Germline V gene data show CDR1 as SGHNT and CDR2 as YYREEE (reference sequence). CDR3 region: CASSLGGLAGGSGTRETQYF. CDR3 in DNA: TGTGCCAGCAGCTTAGGTGGACTAGCGGGAGGTTCCGGTACCAGGGAGACCCAGTACTTC.

The chain has TRBV9 and TRBJ1-1; D unresolved. V lost 2 bases, J lost 1 base, and 12 bases lay in between. The CDR3 loop spans 15 amino acids. Germline CDR1 reads SGDLS; CDR2 reads YYNGEE. CDR3 sequence (DNA): TGTGCCAGCAGCGTGGAAGATGATGGGAACACTGAAGCTTTCTTT. Its protein product is CASSVEDDGNTEAFF.

Regarding this clone: The junction and the germline gene differ at one end; a read error may be behind it. The chain has TRBV4-1 and TRBJ2-7, with 9 bases identical to TRBD1. The CDR3 is made up of 14 amino acids. Germline assignment: CDR1 MGHRA and CDR2 YSYEKL. The CDR3 sequence is CASSLQGASDEQYF. Written as DNA, the CDR3 is TGCGCCAGCAGCCTACAGGGGGCCTCCGACGAGCAGTACTTC.

This chain joins TRBV30 and TRBJ1-3; D perhaps matches TRBD1 (5 bases). This CDR3 spans 12 amino acids. The V and J ends lost 4 bases and 3 bases respectively, with 7 bases between them. The V gene's germline CDR1 is GTSNPN and CDR2 SVGIG (reference sequence). CDR3: CAWKGFGNTIYF. The CDR3, as DNA: TGTGCCTGGAAGGGGTTTGGAAACACCATATATTTT.

This clone was seen a few times. In DNA, the CDR3 is TGTGCCAGCAGTCCGATCATGAACACTGAAGCTTTCTTT. Encoded protein: CASSPIMNTEAFF. The chain couples TRBV28 to TRBJ1-1; D is ambiguous. The germline V gene has CDR1 MDHEN and CDR2 SYDVKM. The V gene lost 5 bases and the J gene lost 0 bases, with 7 bases spanning the gap. The CDR3 sequence is 13 residues long.

The chain is built from TRBV19 and TRBJ2-7; a possible D gene is TRBD1 (6 bases). The CDR3 extends over 13 amino acids. Trimming removed 7 bases at V and 5 bases at J, with 15 bases between. Per germline, CDR1 LNHDA and CDR2 SQIVND (reference sequence). The CDR3 bases are TGTGCCAGTACACCCAGTCAGGGGAACGAGCAGTACTTC. This codes for CASTPSQGNEQYF.

This clone is medium-sized (0.01 to 0.1%) in the sample. Mismatch with germline at one junction end may stem from a read error. Other DNA sequences in the same sample also yield this CDR3. The J gene is TRBJ1-1, the V gene TRBV7-7; D unresolved. Per the germline V gene, CDR1 is SSHAT and CDR2 is FNYEAQ (reference sequence). The CDR3 covers 14 residues. CDR3 region: CASSPSDLNTEAFF. As DNA, the CDR3 is TGTGCTAGCAGTCCGAGTGACTTGAACACTGAAGCTTTCTTT.

This chain joins TRBV27 and TRBJ2-1; D gene ambiguous. The V end was cut by 5 bases, the J end by 8 bases, with 10 bases between. Per the germline V gene, CDR1 is MNHEY and CDR2 is SMNVEV (reference sequence). The length of the CDR3 is 12 residues. The CDR3 spells CASSLTWDEQFF. CDR3 DNA sequence: TGTGCCAGCAGTCTGACTTGGGATGAGCAGTTCTTC.

The chain joins TRBV27 to TRBJ2-5; 13 bases line up with TRBD2. Trimming cost V 5 bases and J 7 bases; bases outside gene matches: 7. Per the germline V gene, CDR1 is MNHEY and CDR2 is SMNVEV (reference sequence). This CDR3 spans 15 amino acids. CDR3 loop: CASSRGTSGMTTQYF. CDR3 DNA: TGTGCCAGCAGTCGTGGGACTAGCGGGATGACGACCCAGTACTTC.